Listed below are T cell receptor beta chains from one sample, sequenced in a study of blood T cell repertoires in COVID-19. Libraries were prepared by immunoSEQ multiplex PCR; TCRdb keeps only in-frame clonotypes and omits some of them. The table has 120,000 to 150,000 clones, about 85% seen once; the top ten hold 38%. Sequenced input: peripheral blood. These receptors originate from a human donor in a cohort sampled during active COVID-19. CDR3s include the opening cysteine and the closing phenylalanine or tryptophan. Fields, in order: V gene, clone size, J gene, D gene, CDR3 DNA, CDR3 protein. A D gene is named only where the DNA matches it firmly. Only part of the rows carry a size: once, few, many, or a class if the clone is expanded.

TRBV30	-	TRBJ1-5	-	TGTGCCTGGAGTCCCCCCGGGCAGCCCCAGCATTTT	CAWSPPGQPQHF
TRBV6-6	-	TRBJ1-1	TRBD1	TGTGCCAGCGCGACAGGGATCACTGAAGCTTTCTTT	CASATGITEAFF
TRBV30	once	TRBJ1-2	-	TGTGCCTGGAGTGGGGGGGGCGGCTATGGCTACACCTTC	CAWSGGGGYGYTF
TRBV3-1/TRBV3-2	once	TRBJ1-3	TRBD1	TGTGCCAGCAGCCACGGGACAGGGACCGCTGGAAACACCATATATTTT	CASSHGTGTAGNTIYF
TRBV5-5	-	TRBJ1-5	TRBD1	TGTGCCAGCAGCCAAGACAGGGGCGACAATCAGCCCCAGCATTTT	CASSQDRGDNQPQHF
TRBV6-2/TRBV6-3	once	TRBJ2-3	-	TGTGCCAGCAGTTATACCGGAGGAGGGAAGAGCGATACGCAGTATTTT	CASSYTGGGKSDTQYF
TRBV29-1	-	TRBJ1-2	TRBD1	TGCAGCGTTACGTCAGGGGGCGCGGGTTATGGCTACACCTTC	CSVTSGGAGYGYTF
TRBV30	-	TRBJ2-5	TRBD1	TGTGCCTGGAACAGGGGTGGAGAGACCCAGTACTTC	CAWNRGGETQYF
TRBV12-3/TRBV12-4	-	TRBJ2-7	-	TGTGCCAGCAGAGTTTCGGGACATCAGTACTTC	CASRVSGHQYF
TRBV6-6	-	TRBJ1-1	-	TGTGCCAGCAGTTCCACAGGGAAGAGGTACACTGAAGCTTTCTTT	CASSSTGKRYTEAFF
TRBV7-2	once	TRBJ1-1	TRBD1	TGTGCCAGCAGCTTTTGGATGGACAGGGAAGCTTTCTTT	CASSFWMDREAFF
TRBV6-5	-	TRBJ1-2	-	TGTGCCAGCAGAATGAGGGCAGCCTATGGCTACACCTTC	CASRMRAAYGYTF
TRBV5-4	-	TRBJ1-4	TRBD1	TGTGCCAGCAGCTTTGGACTGGGACAGGGTAATGAAAAACTGTTTTTT	CASSFGLGQGNEKLFF
TRBV5-6	-	TRBJ1-5	-	TGTGCCAGCAGCTTGGGACTGAGCAATCAGCCCCAGCATTTT	CASSLGLSNQPQHF
TRBV19	once	TRBJ2-6	-	TGTGCCAGTAGTATCTCTGGGCGTGGGGCCAACGTCCTGACTTTC	CASSISGRGANVLTF
TRBV7-2	-	TRBJ2-7	-	TGTGCCAGCAGCAACAGGGTATCCGAGCAGTACTTC	CASSNRVSEQYF
TRBV7-2	many	TRBJ1-1	-	TGTGCCAGCAGCTTTCGGAGGGGAACTGAAGCTTTCTTT	CASSFRRGTEAFF
TRBV5-1	-	TRBJ1-1	TRBD1	TGCGCCAGCACGGGACAGGGAGCAAACACTGAAGCTTTCTTT	CASTGQGANTEAFF
TRBV5-1	-	TRBJ1-5	-	TGCGCCAGGGGGGGGCCGCAGCCCCAGCATTTT	CARGGPQPQHF
TRBV5-5	-	TRBJ2-3	TRBD2	TGTGCCAGCAGCTATATAGCGGGGGGAGCCACAGATACGCAGTATTTT	CASSYIAGGATDTQYF
TRBV3-1/TRBV3-2	-	TRBJ1-1	-	TGTGCCAGCAGCAATCGGGGGAGTGAAGCTTTCTTT	CASSNRGSEAFF
TRBV6-1	-	TRBJ1-2	-	TGTGCCAGCAGTGAAGCAGGTGTGGGGCTCGGCTACACCTTC	CASSEAGVGLGYTF
TRBV12-3/TRBV12-4	-	TRBJ2-7	-	TGTGCCAGCAGTTTTGAACAGGGTCGCGAGCAGTACTTC	CASSFEQGREQYF
TRBV6-6	-	TRBJ1-1	-	TGTGCCAGCAGCCCGGGGGGGTCCAGCCTTGACACTGAAGCTTTCTTT	CASSPGGSSLDTEAFF
TRBV5-1	-	TRBJ2-1	-	TGCGCCAGCAGCTTAGAGAGGGCTGCCTACAATGAGCAGTTCTTC	CASSLERAAYNEQFF
TRBV10-3	-	TRBJ2-3	-	TGTGCCACCTACATGGGGGGATCTCTACAGGGCACAGATACGCAGTATTTT	CATYMGGSLQGTDTQYF
TRBV7-2	-	TRBJ2-3	TRBD2	TGTGCCAGCAGCTCCGGGACTAGCGGCGCAGATACGCAGTATTTT	CASSSGTSGADTQYF
TRBV6-5	once	TRBJ1-5	-	TGTGCCAGCAGTTACAGGACAGGCAATCAGCCCCAGCATTTT	CASSYRTGNQPQHF
TRBV15	-	TRBJ1-4	-	TGTGCCACCAGCTTCCGCGGGGGGTTTGGTGAAAAACTGTTTTTT	CATSFRGGFGEKLFF
TRBV14	-	TRBJ1-1	TRBD1	TGTGCCAGCAGTCGACAGGGCTACACTGAAGCTTTCTTT	CASSRQGYTEAFF
TRBV12-3/TRBV12-4	-	TRBJ2-1	TRBD1	TGTGCCAGCTCCACAGGGGTGGGGCAGTTCTTC	CASSTGVGQFF
TRBV6-5	few	TRBJ1-1	TRBD1	TGTGCCAGCGGAGACAGGGGGACTGAAGCTTTCTTT	CASGDRGTEAFF
TRBV7-9	-	TRBJ1-2	TRBD1	TGTGCCAGCAGCCGAACACTCACCGGGACAGGGGACGGCTACACCTTC	CASSRTLTGTGDGYTF
TRBV6-5	-	TRBJ2-2	-	TGTGCCAGCAGTTACCCCAGCACCGGGGAGCTGTTTTTT	CASSYPSTGELFF
TRBV9	-	TRBJ1-1	TRBD1	TGTGCCAGCAGCCCCGGGACAGCGAACACTGAAGCTTTCTTT	CASSPGTANTEAFF
TRBV12-5	-	TRBJ1-1	-	TGTGCTAGTGGCCAAGGACTCGGGAACACTGAAGCTTTCTTT	CASGQGLGNTEAFF
TRBV19	-	TRBJ2-7	TRBD1	TGTGCCAGTAGCCGGCAGGGGGTCTACGAGCAGTACTTC	CASSRQGVYEQYF
TRBV27	once	TRBJ1-2	TRBD1	TGTGCCAGCAGTTTTGTAAGGACAGGAACCTATGGCTACACCTTC	CASSFVRTGTYGYTF